This T cell receptor beta chain was retrieved from a study of blood T cell repertoires in COVID-19. For the study at large: Samples came from the United States, Italy and Spain, spanning acute and convalescent COVID-19. T cells, B-cell-depleted T cells, or PBMCs supplied cDNA or gDNA.

The CDR3 covers 15 residues. Trimming shortened V by 6 bases and J by 5 bases, and 18 bases separated the two germline ends. Germline CDR1 MRHNA, CDR2 SNTAGT. Per the original methods: Reference gene primer amplification in the assay estimated nucleated cell counts. Assay used: immunoSEQ multiplex PCR; TCRdb lists only in-frame clones, some missing. V, J and clone size are those of that table, while D and trimming were read from the DNA. The table has around 180,000 clones, 70% to 90% seen once; the top ten hold approximately 11%. The TCR was taken from a human donor with active or convalescent COVID-19. The donor label of this sample is uncertain. This chain joins TRBV6-4 and TRBJ2-3; weak D call: TRBD2 (6 bases). Sequenced material: peripheral blood. CDR3 amino acids: CASSLNGGMGDTQYF. For the CDR3, the DNA is TGTGCCAGCAGCCTGAACGGAGGGATGGGAGATACGCAGTATTTT.